This T cell receptor (beta chain) stems from a study of shared clonotypes between healthy human individuals. Method: immunoSEQ multiplex PCR; TCRdb's copy keeps in-frame clones and lacks some. The sample consists of 800,000 or so clones, about 97% of them appearing once. Per the germline V gene, CDR1 is SQVTM and CDR2 is ANQGSEA. CDR3 length equals 11 residues. V gave up 2 bases and J gave up 7 bases, with 9 bases separating them. Naive CD8 cells were CD45RO-negative, positively selected for CCR7, excluding terminally differentiated effector memory CD45RA+ cells. Donors comprised only Caucasian adults living in Nashville, Tennessee.

The chain recombines TRBV29-1 with TRBJ2-7; unclear D gene. Sequencing was carried out using naive CD8+ T cells sorted from blood. The TCR sequence derives from a man aged 25-40 years in good health. The CDR3 nucleotides are TGCAGCGTTGAACTAACGCGGGAGCAGTACTTC. This encodes CSVELTREQYF.